These 24 T cell receptor beta chains were sequenced from one sample in a study of tumor-infiltrating lymphocytes in primary liver carcinoma. Scientists recovered RNA and DNA together from about 20-30 mg of unsorted bulk tissue. The investigators made TCR beta cDNA from roughly 460 ng total RNA, using a constant-region primer. Modified slightly, ARM-PCR produced TCR beta libraries over three nested multiplex PCR rounds. Running 10 cycles apiece, the first two PCR rounds relied on TRBV1-TRBV30 forward primers together with a C-beta reverse primer. Using its own MiXCR run on the multiplex PCR reads, TCRdb lists one record per CDR3 protein. Of roughly 120,000 distinct CDR3 sequences in the sample, 64% were seen once. Sequencing was performed on liver tumor tissue from sampling region 3. The subset: tumor region T3, left-lateral pole. The source of these receptors is a woman aged 55-70 years with primary liver carcinoma and hepatitis B virus infection.

Details on this clonotype: A read error may explain this, as a much larger clone is one base away. The chain couples TRBV6-5 to TRBJ2-7, with a weak D call TRBD2 (7 bases). V gave up 5 bases and J gave up 7 bases, with 21 bases separating them. The V gene's germline CDR1 is MNHEY and CDR2 SVGAGI. The CDR3 totals 15 residues. The CDR3 loop is CASSNQGTGTMEQYF. The DNA of the CDR3 is TGTGCCAGCAGTAACCAGGGGACCGGGACTATGGAGCAGTACTTC.

This clonotype appeared once. Here the CDR3 omits its conserved ending phenylalanine or tryptophan, so a read error is the likely source. The chain employs TRBV11-3 and TRBJ2-1; 8 bases align to TRBD2. V lost 2 bases, J lost 2 bases, and 8 bases stayed unmatched. CDR3 length equals 17 residues. The V gene's germline CDR1 is SGHNT and CDR2 YENEEA. The CDR3 loop reads CASSLRYGLAAYNEQFL. CDR3 in DNA: TGTGCCAGCAGCTTAAGATACGGACTAGCAGCCTACAATGAGCAGTTCCTC.

J is TRBJ2-1 and V is TRBV18, with 9 bases that match TRBD1. Looked up from germline, CDR1 is KGHSH and CDR2 is LQKENI. The V gene end was trimmed by 4 bases and the J gene end by 9 bases; junction bases not matched to a gene: 4. CDR3 length: 13 amino acids. CDR3 DNA sequence: TGTGCCAGCTCACGGGACAGGGAGGGTGAGCAGTTCTTC. It is translated as CASSRDREGEQFF.

This clonotype was recorded many times. J is TRBJ2-3 and V is TRBV28, with 10 bases matching TRBD1. The CDR3 loop spans 16 amino acids. J lost 1 base, V lost 11 bases, and 12 bases had no gene match. Germline V gene sequence: CDR1 MDHEN, CDR2 SYDVKM. The CDR3 here is CASHPGQGWGTDTQYF. The CDR3 DNA follows: TGTGCCTCGCACCCGGGACAGGGGTGGGGCACAGATACGCAGTATTTT.

The chain recombines TRBV28 with TRBJ2-1, with TRBD2 as a possible D gene (5 bases). CDR3 size: 15 residues. CDR1 is MDHEN, CDR2 SYDVKM, per germline. The germline V and J ends were trimmed by 8 bases and 8 bases, with 22 bases remaining between them. As DNA, the CDR3 is TGTGCCAGCCCCCCTTCGGAGGTTGCCCTGGATGAGCAGTTCTTC. This sequence encodes CASPPSEVALDEQFF.

As to this clonotype: Without the conserved terminal phenylalanine or tryptophan, this CDR3 likely stems from a read error. This rearrangement joins TRBV6-1 to TRBJ1-2; 8 positions agree with TRBD1. The CDR3 is made up of 15 amino acids. Germline V gene lookup returns CDR1 MNHNS and CDR2 SASEGT. The V and J ends lost 3 bases and 9 bases, in that order; junction bases with no gene match: 12. The CDR3 DNA sequence: TGTGCCAGCAGTGACGGTCAGGGGGCGAGGTATTGCTACACCTCC. Residues: CASSDGQGARYCYTS.

Notes on this clonotype: A clone one base away is much larger, so this may be a read error. The genes are TRBV6-1 and TRBJ2-1; 13 bases are a match to TRBD2. The CDR3 covers 16 residues. Germline CDR1 is MNHNS and CDR2 is SASEGT. With 4 bases clipped from V and 9 bases from J, the junction kept 9 bases outside the gene matches. The CDR3 DNA is TGTGCCAGCAGTGGGGGGACTAGCGGGGAAGTCGGTGAGCAGTTCTTC. Protein product: CASSGGTSGEVGEQFF.

This clonotype was counted once. Mismatch with germline at one junction end may stem from a read error. This chain connects TRBV11-1 to TRBJ2-6; the match to TRBD1 covers 8 bases. Germline CDR1 is SGHAT and CDR2 is FQDESV (reference sequence). The CDR3 is 18 residues long. This CDR3 reads CASSSAGTGLPGPNVPTF. The CDR3 nucleotides read TGTGCCAGCAGCTCCGCCGGGACAGGCCTCCCTGGGCCCAACGTCCCGACTTTC.

In the case of this clonotype: One end of the junction varies from germline; a read error may be responsible. The chain employs TRBV29-1 and TRBJ2-5; D gene uncertain. Germline lookup yields CDR1 SQVTM and CDR2 ANQGSEA. This CDR3 has 13 amino acids. The CDR3 sequence: CSAFRTDQETQYF. The CDR3 bases are TGCAGCGCTTTCCGGACCGACCAAGAGACCCAATACTTC.

Details on this clonotype: A much bigger clone sits one base away, suggesting this may be a read error. The chain couples TRBV4-2 to TRBJ1-1; tentatively, D is TRBD1 (5 bases). Germline V gene data show CDR1 as LGHNA and CDR2 as YNFKEQ. The length of the CDR3 is 15 residues. V lost 1 base, J lost 0 bases, and 9 bases lay in between. CDR3 in DNA: TGTGCCAGCAGCCAAGGGGGACTAATGAACACTGAAGCTTTCTTT. It yields the protein CASSQGGLMNTEAFF.

In regard to this clonotype: Mismatch with germline at one junction end may stem from a read error. This chain joins TRBV11-3 and TRBJ2-4, with D perhaps matching TRBD1 (6 bases). This CDR3 spans 12 amino acids. Germline loops: CDR1 SGHNT, CDR2 YENEEA. The CDR3 nucleotides are TGTGCCAGCAGCTTACAGGGGAACATTCGGTACTTC. Protein product: CASSLQGNIRYF.

For the CDR3, the DNA is TGTGCCACCAGTGATGTAGGCGCTAGCGGGAGACCGGATACGCAGTATTTT. Translating gives CATSDVGASGRPDTQYF. V and J are TRBV24-1 and TRBJ2-3; 10 nucleotides agree with TRBD2. This CDR3 has 17 amino acids. J was trimmed by 6 bases and V by 3 bases; bases with no gene match: 11. Per the germline V gene, CDR1 is KGHDR and CDR2 is SFDVKD.

Worth noting for this clonotype: Germline and junction disagree at one end, which may indicate a read error. The chain recombines TRBV13 with TRBJ2-3; D is possibly TRBD1 (6 bases). Germline CDR1 PRHDT, CDR2 FYEKMQ (reference sequence). CDR3 length: 16 amino acids. CDR3 coding DNA: TGTGTCAGCAGCCCACCCCGACAGGATAGCACAGATACGCAGTATTTT. It encodes CVSSPPRQDSTDTQYF.

A remark on this clonotype: This sequence may be a read error, since a much larger clone differs from it by one base. V gene TRBV5-5 combines with J gene TRBJ2-7; D is ambiguous. Germline-derived CDR1 and CDR2 are SGHKS and YYEKEE (reference sequence). V was cut by 3 bases and J by 2 bases, with 15 bases left in between. This CDR3 has 15 residues. In DNA form, the CDR3 reads TGTGCCAGCAGCTCAGAAAAGAAGTACCCCTACGAGCAGTACTTC. This translates into CASSSEKKYPYEQYF.

Ten or more counts support this clonotype. The V and J genes are TRBV11-2 and TRBJ2-7; D is tentatively TRBD1 or TRBD2 (5 bases each). Between the trimmed V and J ends, which lost 8 bases and 2 bases, there was a span of 16 bases. The CDR3 sequence is 14 residues long. Germline V gives CDR1 SGHAT, CDR2 FQNNGV. The CDR3 region is CASAAYRGAYEQYF. The DNA for the CDR3 is TGTGCCAGCGCAGCTTACCGGGGCGCCTACGAGCAGTACTTC.

This clonotype was seen a single time. Its ends do not fully match the called genes, so a read error is possible. V usage is TRBV11-2 and J usage is TRBJ2-7; 9 bases fit TRBD1. CDR3 length: 16 residues. Germline V gene data show CDR1 as SGHAT and CDR2 as FQNNGV. The CDR3 DNA reads as TGTGCCGGCAACTTAGTGGGGACAGGGCTATCCTACGAGCGGTACTTC. It specifies CAGNLVGTGLSYERYF.

Turning to this clonotype: The conserved phenylalanine or tryptophan is not found at the CDR3 terminus, so this likely reflects a read error. The V call is TRBV29-1, the J call TRBJ2-7; D may match TRBD1 or TRBD2 (5 bases each). This CDR3 comprises 11 residues. Germline V gives CDR1 SQVTM, CDR2 ANQGSEA. This CDR3 reads CSVRGMDDQYL. For the CDR3, the DNA is TGCAGCGTGAGGGGTATGGACGATCAGTACCTC.

This clonotype is medium-sized in the sample. The chain combines TRBV11-1 with TRBJ2-3; the D is unclear. This CDR3 spans 13 amino acids. V lost 5 bases to trimming and J lost 3 bases, with 9 bases between them. CDR1 and CDR2 from the germline V gene are SGHAT and FQDESV (reference sequence). Here the CDR3 reads CASSIGRTDTQYF. CDR3 nucleotide sequence: TGTGCCAGCAGCATCGGACGTACAGATACGCAGTATTTT.

On this clonotype itself: A clone one base away is much larger, so this may be a read error. This chain uses TRBV4-1 with TRBJ2-2; D tentatively reads TRBD1 or TRBD2 (5 bases each). CDR3 length: 14 residues. Trimming shortened V by 5 bases and J by 7 bases, and 14 bases separated the two germline ends. The germline gives CDR1 MGHRA, CDR2 YSYEKL. DNA for the CDR3: TGCGCCAGCAGCACAGACGGGGCTCGCGGGGAGCTGTTTTTT. It specifies CASSTDGARGELFF.

The table lists this clonotype with a few counts. This rearrangement joins TRBV28 to TRBJ2-4, with 7 bases that match TRBD2. V trimming: 7 bases; J trimming: 5 bases; junction bases outside the gene matches: 5. Germline V gene sequence: CDR1 MDHEN, CDR2 SYDVKM. There are 13 residues in the CDR3. This CDR3 reads CASKVGGENIQYF. CDR3 DNA: TGTGCCAGCAAAGTTGGGGGGGAAAACATTCAGTACTTC.

This clonotype occurred many times. The chain recombines TRBV12-3 or TRBV12-4 with TRBJ2-1; 9 nucleotides align to TRBD2. The CDR3 runs 15 residues. V gave up 1 base and J gave up 4 bases; unmatched junction bases: 2. The CDR3: CASSLGSGSYNEQFF. DNA for the CDR3: TGTGCCAGCAGTTTAGGTAGCGGGAGTTACAATGAGCAGTTCTTC.

This clonotype appeared a few times. The chain uses TRBV28 and TRBJ1-6, with TRBD1 matching 7 bases. The CDR3 length is 14 residues. V was clipped by 7 bases and J by 9 bases; unmatched bases: 9. Germline CDR1 MDHEN, CDR2 SYDVKM. The CDR3 reads CASNRQGWGSPLHF. The CDR3 nucleotides read TGTGCCAGCAACCGACAGGGATGGGGTTCACCCCTCCACTTT.

CDR3 sequence: CSVGRMAGELFF. Written as DNA, the CDR3 is TGCAGCGTTGGCAGGATGGCCGGGGAGCTGTTTTTT. The rearrangement uses TRBV29-1 and TRBJ2-2; no clear D. The CDR3 sequence is 12 residues long. From germline, CDR1 is SQVTM and CDR2 ANQGSEA. V lost 4 bases and J lost 6, with 9 bases in between.

This clonotype was detected only a few times. The V and J genes are TRBV7-9 and TRBJ2-3, with TRBD2 as a possible D gene (6 bases). Germline CDR1 is SEHNR and CDR2 is FQNEAQ (reference sequence). The CDR3 totals 17 residues. The V gene lost 4 bases and the J gene lost 0 bases, with 17 bases spanning the gap. This CDR3 reads CASSSGRRDLSTDTQYF. The CDR3 DNA is TGTGCCAGCAGCTCGGGCCGGCGGGACCTGAGCACAGATACGCAGTATTTT. Using reference TRBV7-9 and TRBJ2-3 for the parts outside the CDR3, the full variable domain is DTGVSQNPRHKITKRGQNVTFRCDPISEHNRLYWYRQTLGQGPEFLTYFQNEAQLEKSRLLSDRFSAERPKGSFSTLEIQRTEQGDSAMYLCASSSGRRDLSTDTQYFGPGTRLTVL.